This TCR beta chain was found in a study of blood T cell repertoires in COVID-19. Method: immunoSEQ multiplex PCR; TCRdb's copy keeps in-frame clones and lacks some. The repertoire has roughly 120,000 clones, less than 80% of them found once; the top ten carry 2% to 3%. This CDR3 comprises 16 residues. Germline-derived CDR1 and CDR2 are SEHNR and FQNEAQ (reference sequence). Trimming shortened V by 1 base and J by 4 bases, and 13 bases separated the two germline ends. This chain joins TRBV7-9 and TRBJ2-2; D might be TRBD2 (6 bases). The receptor's source is a man aged 45 to 65 with acute or convalescent COVID-19. Sequenced material: peripheral blood. The CDR3 DNA is TGTGCCAGCAGCTTAGGGCTAGCGACGGGCACCGGGGAGCTGTTTTTT. Residues: CASSLGLATGTGELFF.